This is a list of T cell receptor beta chains from one sample in a study of CD8 T cells in Susac syndrome. TCRdb re-derived calls from the immunoSEQ multiplex PCR reads in MiXCR, one entry per CDR3 protein. Seen here are a few hundred thousand distinct CDR3 sequences, 92% observed once, and the top ten hold less than 0.08%. The sequenced material came from CD4+ T cells from PBMCs. The origin of the receptors is a human donor with multiple sclerosis. Both conserved end residues are part of each CDR3. Fields, in order: V gene, clone size, D gene, J gene, CDR3 DNA, CDR3 protein. D genes are given only for firm matches. Not every row has a clone size; where given, it reads once, few, many or a size class.

TRBV3-1	once	.	TRBJ2-7	TGTGCCAGCAGCCAAGATTGGACCGGCGGGTTAACCTACGAGCAGTACTTC	CASSQDWTGGLTYEQYF
TRBV20-1	few	.	TRBJ1-1	TGCAGTGCTAGGGGAAGTGGGGGGCTTGGCACTGAAGCTTTCTTT	CSARGSGGLGTEAFF
TRBV14	once	.	TRBJ1-1	TGTGCCAGCAGCCAGATTAGTGTGAACACTGAAGCTTTCTTT	CASSQISVNTEAFF
TRBV19	.	.	TRBJ1-5	TGTGCCAGTAGTATAGTGTGGGCCTCCCAGGATCAGCCCCAGCATTTT	CASSIVWASQDQPQHF
TRBV20-1	.	TRBD2	TRBJ2-1	TGCAGTGCTAGGGTTAGCGGGAGGCCAGGATACAATGAGCAGTTCTTC	CSARVSGRPGYNEQFF
TRBV7-2	.	.	TRBJ1-3	TGTGCCAGCAGCCCAAGTACCCCAAGAGCTGGAAACACCATATATTTT	CASSPSTPRAGNTIYF
TRBV4-1	.	TRBD2	TRBJ2-2	TGCGCCAGCAGCTCTAGGACTAGCGGGAGAATCGGGGAGCTGTTTTTT	CASSSRTSGRIGELFF
TRBV6-5	.	.	TRBJ1-1	TGTGCCAGCAGGACAGGCAGGGTTAGCGGGACTGAAGCTTTCTTT	CASRTGRVSGTEAFF
TRBV20-1	.	TRBD2	TRBJ2-1	TGCAGTGCTAGTGGGACTAGCGGGGGACGCAATGAGCAGTTCTTC	CSASGTSGGRNEQFF
TRBV5-1	.	.	TRBJ1-2	TGCGCCAGCAGCTTCTTCGACGGGACTGGCGGCTACACCTTC	CASSFFDGTGGYTF
TRBV19	.	.	TRBJ1-4	TGTGCCAGCAGACCCAGGGCCCTCCGGCTGTTAAATGAAAAACTGTTTTTT	CASRPRALRLLNEKLFF
TRBV6-2/TRBV6-3	.	.	TRBJ1-2	TGTGCCAGCAGGGACTTATATGGCTACACCTTC	CASRDLYGYTF
TRBV10-3	once	.	TRBJ1-1	TGTGCCATCTCTCCTGGGATGGTAACTGAAGCTTTCTTT	CAISPGMVTEAFF
TRBV7-2	.	TRBD2	TRBJ2-1	TGTGCCAGCAGCTTAACTAGCGGGAGCCACAATGAGCAGTTCTTC	CASSLTSGSHNEQFF